The 7 T cell receptor beta chains below come from one sample, sequenced in a study of high-grade serous ovarian cancer treatment subgroups. Tumor tissue was taken before any definitive surgery or chemotherapy was given. Measured with immunoSEQ multiplex PCR; TCRdb has only the in-frame clones, and not every one. The sample consists of several thousand clones, around 82% of them appearing once. Sequencing used tumor tissue. Every receptor here comes from a human donor with high-grade serous ovarian cancer.

The V and J genes are TRBV20-1 and TRBJ2-3; D unresolved. Looked up from germline, CDR1 is DFQATT and CDR2 is SNEGSKA (reference sequence). This CDR3 region has 11 residues. Trimming cost V 8 bases and J 6 bases, with 12 bases left between them. Written as DNA, the CDR3 is TGCAGTCCCACCGGACCGGATACGCAGTATTTT. Protein: CSPTGPDTQYF.

The chain couples TRBV15 to TRBJ2-1; 7 nucleotides align to TRBD1. The CDR3 spans 16 residues. CDR1 and CDR2 from the germline V gene are LNHNV and YYDKDF (reference sequence). The V gene end was trimmed by 3 bases and the J gene end by 2 bases; junction bases not matched to a gene: 7. CDR3 region: CATSRGSGTAYNEQFF. The CDR3, as DNA: TGTGCCACCAGCAGGGGTTCCGGGACAGCCTACAATGAGCAGTTCTTC.

The rearrangement joins TRBV10-3 to TRBJ1-2, with TRBD1 matching over 8 bases. CDR3 length: 13 amino acids. The V gene end was trimmed by 6 bases and the J gene end by 8 bases; junction bases not matched to a gene: 8. CDR1 is ENHRY, CDR2 SYGVKD, per germline. CDR3 sequence: CAISADRAEGYTF. As DNA, the CDR3 is TGTGCCATCAGCGCGGACAGGGCTGAAGGCTACACCTTC.

This chain joins TRBV29-1 and TRBJ1-1; a possible D gene is TRBD1 (5 bases). The CDR3 has 11 amino acids. The germline V gene has CDR1 SQVTM and CDR2 ANQGSEA. V dropped 5 bases and J dropped 5 bases, with 9 bases sitting between them. This CDR3 reads CSVPRATEAFF. The CDR3 DNA reads as TGCAGCGTTCCCAGGGCGACTGAAGCTTTCTTT.

This chain connects TRBV19 to TRBJ1-1; D call uncertain. Looked up from germline, CDR1 is LNHDA and CDR2 is SQIVND (reference sequence). This CDR3 comprises 13 residues. V was trimmed by 8 bases and J by 1 base, leaving 11 bases between them. CDR3 loop: CASLQTANTEAFF. CDR3 coding DNA: TGTGCCAGTCTCCAGACTGCGAACACTGAAGCTTTCTTT.

V usage is TRBV5-1 and J usage is TRBJ2-7; TRBD1 matches at 12 bases. The germline V gene encodes CDR1 SGHRS and CDR2 YFSETQ. The CDR3 is made up of 15 amino acids. Trimming cost V 1 base and J 7 bases; bases outside gene matches: 6. The CDR3 reads CASSLLGQGAGEQYF. As DNA, the CDR3 is TGCGCCAGCAGCTTGTTGGGACAGGGGGCTGGGGAGCAGTACTTC.

This clone came up once. V usage is TRBV5-1 and J usage is TRBJ2-1, with D perhaps being TRBD1 or TRBD2 (5 bases each). The germline V and J ends were trimmed by 4 bases and 7 bases, with 12 bases remaining between them. From germline, CDR1 is SGHRS and CDR2 YFSETQ. There are 13 residues in the CDR3. CDR3 in amino acids: CASSPGRRNEQFF. The CDR3, as DNA: TGCGCCAGCAGCCCGGGACGGAGAAATGAGCAGTTCTTC.